This T cell receptor (beta chain) is from a study of naive and memory T cell subsets (dated by TCRdb to 2016 to 2017). Turning to the overall study: The study applied an open-source, UMI-based TCR alpha and beta sequencing pipeline to sorted naive and memory peripheral blood T cell subsets. RNA was DNase-treated and reverse transcribed with TCR constant-region primers, mostly using SuperScript III. IgG serology results and the functional CMV T cell responses were in complete agreement. What the research found in general, with its limitations: Single alpha or beta chain sequences, rather than paired alpha/beta receptors, were used to define clonotypes. A few larger clonotypes were present in naive repertoires, particularly the CD8 repertoires, and these clonotypes were possibly memory cells re-expressing CD45RA. After error correction, only a single occurrence was seen for over 95% of naive TCR sequences, so much steeper abundance distributions were produced than in memory subsets. TCR abundance followed a power law whose exponent differed between naive and memory subsets but was consistent across the three individuals. RNA-based TCR counts may be affected by expression changes linked to T cell activation and differentiation. Gini index rose and Shannon and inverse Simpson diversity fell from naive through CM, EM and EMRA in both CD4 and CD8 cells. No ground truth was available to validate the repertoire findings for the naive and memory subsets.

Receptor libraries were prepared by UMI-ligation and nested PCR. An equimolar mix of two oligonucleotides covering both TRBC1 and TRBC2 was used as the beta constant-region primer. Four rounds of PCR, combining the SP2 primer with nested alpha and beta constant-region primers, were used to amplify the ligated cDNA. A single-stranded oligonucleotide carrying the SP2 primer and a 12-nucleotide UMI was ligated to the 3' end of the cDNA by T4 RNA ligase 1. Incubation of the ligation reaction lasted roughly 20-24 hours at 16 degrees C. To avoid over-amplification, PCR2 was usually performed as a SYBR Green qPCR and halted once a predetermined threshold was reached. All purifications after the first were performed with Agencourt AMPure XP magnetic beads. Library amounts were measured by Qubit and library quality was assessed on a TapeStation, where the main peak was expected at around 650 bp. Pooled libraries were sequenced on an Illumina MiSeq with v2 2x251 paired-end kits, typically giving roughly 0.95-2.3 million reads per sample. Each sample library was pooled at roughly 4.4 nM, and roughly 5-7.5% PhiX was included to improve cluster recognition. Regarding the original processing steps: V and J genes were assigned to Demultiplexor-processed FASTQ reads by Decombinator through tag matching, with a single base-pair mismatch being allowed. Collapsinator used UMIs to correct both sequencing errors and frequency errors arising from PCR heterogeneity. TCRs were translated and CDR3s were extracted from the conserved cysteine to the FGXG phenylalanine by CDR3Translator, with non-productive sequences being flagged. Gini, Shannon entropy and inverse Simpson indices were calculated on repertoires subsampled to equal numbers of UMI-defined TCRs. Power-law fits to clonotype abundance distributions were performed by maximum likelihood within the linear range. For one naive CD8 sample, the pipeline and MIGEC produced similar UMI counts, unique TCR numbers and clonal distributions. In one analysis, naive TCRs also found in any memory subset of the same donor were removed from the naive repertoire. The repertoires were searched for approximately 7,000 CMV-associated CDR3 sequences that had been compiled from VDJdb and a published dataset. TCRdb reran the public reads through fastp at Q25 and MiXCR, keeping productive beta chains. CDR3 protein sequences are deduplicated, and each keeps its most common genes and DNA. It is TCRdb's table, rather than the study itself, that gives the V and J calls and clone size. The table for this sample lists 99,000 or so distinct CDR3 sequences; roughly 15% of them were counted only once. The top ten clonotypes cover roughly 2.8% of the sample.

A remark on this clonotype: Its recognized antigen is unknown. Within one base of it there is no much larger clone, and no base qualities were kept.

Separate amplification of TCR alpha and beta chain libraries was performed from the second PCR step onward. CMV status of each donor was established by measuring IFNgamma production from CD4+ T cells after fresh PBMCs were stimulated overnight with CMV viral lysate. CD4 T cells were positively selected with Miltenyi beads, followed by positive selection of CD8 T cells from the CD4-negative fraction. Cells were stained for CD3, CD4, CD8, CD45RA, CD27 and a live/dead dye and were sorted on a BD Aria II into four subsets based on CD45RA and CD27. Blood was obtained from a few healthy volunteers, and the blood from each volunteer was fractionated into CD4 and CD8 T cells and subsequently into four differentiation subsets. Roughly 120 ml of peripheral blood was collected from each donor, and PBMC were isolated from the blood using Ficoll-Paque PLUS density-gradient centrifugation. Sorted cells were lysed in RLT buffer, and RNA was extracted with a Qiagen RNeasy kit and stored at -80°C.

Clipping removes 8 bases from V and 4 bases from J, with 10 as the unmatched junction base count. CDR1 and CDR2, per the germline V gene, are SNHLY and FYNNEI. The CDR3 runs 14 amino acids, cysteine and phenylalanine included. Only the CDR3 part of the read is kept: 42 bases, read in frame from the first base. Recombination joined TRBV2 with TRBJ1-2; 7 nucleotides in the junction match TRBD1. The sequence was collected from a human donor in good health. Material for sequencing was naive CD8+ T cells from blood. The cell subset or site label here, explained by the study, means: naive T cells, CD45RA high CD27+. The DNA reads as follows: TGTGCCAGCGGAACCGGGACAGAGCTCTATGGCTACACCTTC. It is translated as CASGTGTELYGYTF.